Below are 2 T cell receptor beta chains sequenced from a single sample in a study of T cells in localized non-small cell lung cancer. Clones were read by immunoSEQ multiplex PCR, and TCRdb kept only the in-frame ones, dropping some. The table records around 67,000 clones, under 90% of them present only once. The material sequenced was peripheral blood, taken before any cancer treatment. These receptors all come from a woman aged 35 to 70 with stage I lung adenocarcinoma.

V usage is TRBV28 and J usage is TRBJ2-7; unclear D gene. The CDR3 sequence is 14 residues long. Germline assignment: CDR1 MDHEN and CDR2 SYDVKM. The ends were cut back, 3 bases at V and 0 bases at J, with 9 bases in the middle. DNA for the CDR3: TGTGCCAGCAGTTTCCCGGGTAGCTCCTACGAGCAGTACTTC. It codes for CASSFPGSSYEQYF.

The rearrangement uses TRBV18 and TRBJ2-3, with a tentative D call TRBD1 (6 bases). Trimming removed 5 bases from V and 2 bases from J, with 14 bases in between. The V gene's germline CDR1 is KGHSH and CDR2 LQKENI. There are 15 residues in the CDR3. CDR3 sequence (DNA): TGTGCCAGCTCATCCTATACAGGGTTCACAGATACGCAGTATTTT. Translation: CASSSYTGFTDTQYF. Looking up the rest from reference TRBV18 and TRBJ2-3 gives the full variable domain: NAGVMQNPRHLVRRRGQEARLRCSPMKGHSHVYWYRQLPEEGLKFMVYLQKENIIDESGMPKERFSAEFPKEGPSILRIQQVVRGDSAAYFCASSSYTGFTDTQYFGPGTRLTVL.